This entry describes one T cell receptor beta chain. This specimen belongs to a study of cytomegalovirus exposure and HLA in healthy donors. Vbeta (60) and Jbeta (13) primers were used in the PCR. TCRdb's copy holds only in-frame clones and misses some; the assay was immunoSEQ multiplex PCR. This sample has 150,000 to 190,000 clones, with around 74% found just once. The CDR3 is made up of 15 amino acids. Germline values: CDR1 MGHRA, CDR2 YSYEKL. V shed 5 bases and J 5 bases; nucleotides not matched to a gene: 9. This receptor was identified in a man aged 18 to 35 in good health and CMV-seronegative. Sequenced input: PBMCs. This chain links TRBV4-1 with TRBJ2-7, with 10 bases identical to TRBD2. The CDR3 reads CASSKTAGGPNEQYF. The CDR3, as DNA: TGCGCCAGCAGCAAGACAGCGGGAGGGCCGAACGAGCAGTACTTC.